Presented here are 10 T cell receptor beta chains from one specimen sequenced in a study of blood T cell repertoires in COVID-19 (TCRdb year 2020). Libraries were constructed by the immunoSEQ multiplex PCR assay. The source is immuneACCESS, and TCRdb retained only in-frame sequences with V and J called. Part of the clones is not carried over; for the studies checked, unresolved V genes explain less than half of this, and the remainder is unexplained. The sample table holds around 260,000 clones, of which approximately 87% were seen once. About 4.9% of the sample is taken by the ten largest. Source material: peripheral blood. These receptors were obtained from a man between 60 and 75 years old who had recovered from COVID-19.

V and J are TRBV7-2 and TRBJ2-3; 12 positions agree with TRBD2. Trimming removed 3 bases from V and 6 bases from J; junction bases left unmatched: 13. The CDR3 has 18 amino acids. Germline assignment: CDR1 SGHTA and CDR2 FQGNSA. The DNA of the CDR3 is TGTGCCAGCAGCTTCCGACTAGCGGGGGACCTACCGTTTGATACGCAGTATTTT. Its translation is CASSFRLAGDLPFDTQYF.

The V and J genes are TRBV2 and TRBJ2-3; 8 bases are a match to TRBD1. Germline V gene data show CDR1 as SNHLY and CDR2 as FYNNEI. The V and J ends lost 7 bases and 0 bases, in that order; junction bases with no gene match: 6. The CDR3 runs 15 residues. The CDR3 DNA sequence: TGTGCCAGCACCGACAGGGGCCTTAGCACAGATACGCAGTATTTT. Translation: CASTDRGLSTDTQYF. The entire variable domain, with the rest obtained from reference TRBV2 and TRBJ2-3, is as follows: EPEVTQTPSHQVTQMGQEVILRCVPISNHLYFYWYRQILGQKVEFLVSFYNNEISEKSEIFDDQFSVERPDGSNFTLKIRSTKLEDSAMYFCASTDRGLSTDTQYFGPGTRLTVL.

V gene TRBV11-2 combines with J gene TRBJ2-7, with D possibly TRBD1 on 6 matching bases. V dropped 3 bases and J dropped 6 bases, with 15 bases sitting between them. Germline assignment: CDR1 SGHAT and CDR2 FQNNGV. The CDR3 totals 14 residues. The DNA of the CDR3 is TGTGCCAGCAGCTTGAAAGTTTGGGGGCGCGAGCAGTACTTC. It specifies CASSLKVWGREQYF.

The genes are TRBV4-2 and TRBJ2-5, with 12 bases identical to TRBD2. The CDR3 covers 17 residues. Trimming at V came to 2 bases and at J to 2 bases, leaving 6 bases not matched to a gene. CDR1 is LGHNA and CDR2 is YNFKEQ in the germline V gene. CDR3 DNA sequence: TGTGCCAGCAGCCAACCACAGGGGACTAGCGGGCAAGAGACCCAGTACTTC. This encodes CASSQPQGTSGQETQYF.

The genes are TRBV11-2 and TRBJ1-6; perhaps TRBD1 as D (5 bases). Germline CDR1 and CDR2: SGHAT and FQNNGV. Trimming cost V 5 bases and J 7 bases, with 15 bases left between them. The CDR3 totals 15 residues. CDR3 protein: CASSHYRRPNSPLHF. CDR3 sequence (DNA): TGTGCCAGCAGCCACTACAGGCGACCAAATTCACCCCTCCACTTT.

The chain recombines TRBV6-5 with TRBJ1-2; 7 nucleotides align to TRBD1. CDR3 length equals 15 residues. With 5 bases clipped from V and 8 bases from J, the junction kept 14 bases outside the gene matches. Looked up from germline, CDR1 is MNHEY and CDR2 is SVGAGI. This CDR3 is CASSPVTGKKGGYTF. CDR3 bases: TGTGCCAGCAGTCCTGTGACAGGGAAAAAAGGGGGCTACACCTTC.

This sequence joins TRBV20-1 and TRBJ1-2; tentative D call: TRBD1 (5 bases). Deletions cut 3 bases from V and 1 base from J, with 12 bases between. The V gene's germline CDR1 is DFQATT and CDR2 SNEGSKA (reference sequence). The length of the CDR3 is 14 residues. DNA for the CDR3: TGCAGTGCTAGTAATCCAGGGTATAACTATGGCTACACCTTC. It codes for CSASNPGYNYGYTF.

The gene calls are TRBV3-1 (or the pseudogene TRBV3-2) and TRBJ2-1; 15 nucleotides line up with TRBD2. Germline V gene data show CDR1 as LGHDT and CDR2 as YNNKEL (reference sequence). With 0 bases clipped from V and 11 bases from J, the junction kept 8 bases outside the gene matches. This CDR3 spans 17 amino acids. For the CDR3, the DNA is TGTGCCAGCAGCCAAGATCGGACTAGCGGGAGGGTATTTAAGCAGTTCTTC. Translation: CASSQDRTSGRVFKQFF.

The J gene is TRBJ2-5, the V gene TRBV28, with 15 bases fitting TRBD2. Germline values: CDR1 MDHEN, CDR2 SYDVKM. V lost 7 bases to trimming and J lost 5 bases; unmatched junction nucleotides: 11. This CDR3 region has 17 residues. The CDR3 coding sequence is TGTGCCAGCACCCGGACTAGCGGGGGGGCTTTTTCGGAGACCCAGTACTTC. This translates into CASTRTSGGAFSETQYF. Full variable domain (remainder filled in from reference TRBV28 and TRBJ2-5): DVKVTQSSRYLVKRTGEKVFLECVQDMDHENMFWYRQDPGLGLRLIYFSYDVKMKEKGDIPEGYSVSREKKERFSLILESASTNQTSMYLCASTRTSGGAFSETQYFGPGTRLLVL.

The genes are TRBV12-3 or TRBV12-4 and TRBJ2-5, with TRBD2 matching over 9 bases. The V and J ends lost 5 bases and 8 bases, in that order; junction bases with no gene match: 6. The CDR3 is 13 amino acids. The CDR3 protein is CASSPGTSLTQYF. The CDR3 coding sequence is TGTGCCAGCAGTCCCGGGACTAGCTTAACCCAGTACTTC.